A selection of T cell receptor beta chains follows, all from one sample in a study of blood T cells in healthy people across ages. One entry per CDR3 protein, called by TCRdb with MiXCR from the 5' RACE reads. The sample records roughly 1.7 million distinct CDR3 sequences, about 32% being singletons. Sequences were obtained from blood. The receptors were gathered from a young woman in good health. CDR3s leave out the opening cysteine and the closing phenylalanine or tryptophan. The order of the fields is D gene, V gene, clone size, CDR3 protein. The D gene is left open where the match is weak. Size values are once, few and many counts, or a class for expanded clones, and some rows have none.

D gene: NA; V gene: TRBV4-1; clone size: many; CDR3 protein: ASSQDRARGTDTQY
D gene: TRBD1; V gene: TRBV6-2/TRBV6-3; clone size: NA; CDR3 protein: ASNPWGTGNYGYT
D gene: NA; V gene: TRBV5-1; clone size: few; CDR3 protein: ASSLLGMETQY
D gene: TRBD1; V gene: TRBV12-3/TRBV12-4; clone size: few; CDR3 protein: ASSLATGTPEAF
D gene: NA; V gene: TRBV4-1; clone size: NA; CDR3 protein: ASSQIINRGRF
D gene: NA; V gene: TRBV7-2; clone size: NA; CDR3 protein: ASSRTPYNGQF
D gene: TRBD2; V gene: TRBV20-1; clone size: few; CDR3 protein: SAGGLAGYNEQF
D gene: TRBD2; V gene: TRBV29-1; clone size: many; CDR3 protein: SVTGTTRPNEQF
D gene: NA; V gene: TRBV7-2; clone size: NA; CDR3 protein: ASSLGGSNNSPLH
D gene: TRBD2; V gene: TRBV2; clone size: NA; CDR3 protein: ASRRTSGGVLVEQF
D gene: NA; V gene: TRBV28; clone size: NA; CDR3 protein: ASTQGTTYEQY
D gene: NA; V gene: TRBV7-3; clone size: few; CDR3 protein: ASSLTRDNEQY
D gene: NA; V gene: TRBV7-2; clone size: NA; CDR3 protein: ASTPQRGFHGYT
D gene: NA; V gene: TRBV10-3; clone size: NA; CDR3 protein: ATGGGNTQY
D gene: NA; V gene: TRBV6-6; clone size: few; CDR3 protein: AGSLPGQIYEQY
D gene: TRBD2; V gene: TRBV24-1; clone size: once; CDR3 protein: ATSDSGEGSGTDTQY
D gene: NA; V gene: TRBV29-1; clone size: few; CDR3 protein: SVGGDPAQPQH
D gene: TRBD2; V gene: TRBV27; clone size: NA; CDR3 protein: ASSFIGSGSFFYNEQY
D gene: NA; V gene: TRBV12-3/TRBV12-4; clone size: few; CDR3 protein: ASSLNSQGVLWVETQY
D gene: NA; V gene: TRBV11-2; clone size: few; CDR3 protein: ASSPHHTDTQY
D gene: NA; V gene: TRBV4-1; clone size: NA; CDR3 protein: ASSQDWLFRVDLNYEQY
D gene: TRBD1; V gene: TRBV4-1; clone size: few; CDR3 protein: ASRQTGENTEAF
D gene: TRBD2; V gene: TRBV5-1; clone size: NA; CDR3 protein: ASSPMTSINEQY
D gene: NA; V gene: TRBV15; clone size: NA; CDR3 protein: ATSRGLLLRAANTEAF
D gene: NA; V gene: TRBV30; clone size: few; CDR3 protein: ASIGDSSYNEQF
D gene: NA; V gene: TRBV20-1; clone size: NA; CDR3 protein: SARASPYEQY
D gene: NA; V gene: TRBV5-1; clone size: many; CDR3 protein: ASSLNLGRGYEQY
D gene: TRBD2; V gene: TRBV20-1; clone size: NA; CDR3 protein: SASRSGTSGYNEQF
D gene: NA; V gene: TRBV20-1; clone size: NA; CDR3 protein: SATTAVGYT
D gene: TRBD1; V gene: TRBV29-1; clone size: NA; CDR3 protein: SADPGGDTEAF
D gene: NA; V gene: TRBV6-6; clone size: few; CDR3 protein: ASSSGTLNQPQH
D gene: NA; V gene: TRBV6-1; clone size: NA; CDR3 protein: ASSEREPNTEAF
D gene: TRBD2; V gene: TRBV20-1; clone size: many; CDR3 protein: SATSGVEETQY
D gene: NA; V gene: TRBV28; clone size: few; CDR3 protein: ASSLRVSGSYEQY
D gene: NA; V gene: TRBV21-1; clone size: few; CDR3 protein: ASSWTRPTYEQY
D gene: TRBD2; V gene: TRBV6-1; clone size: NA; CDR3 protein: ASSERGTSEGLSRETQY
D gene: NA; V gene: TRBV6-6; clone size: many; CDR3 protein: ASSSSNYGYT
D gene: NA; V gene: TRBV3-1; clone size: NA; CDR3 protein: VGSQDMSTYNEQF
D gene: TRBD2; V gene: TRBV6-2/TRBV6-3; clone size: NA; CDR3 protein: ASSPPTSGATDTQY
D gene: NA; V gene: TRBV4-2; clone size: NA; CDR3 protein: ASSQVPLAGDTQY
D gene: TRBD2; V gene: TRBV5-5; clone size: few; CDR3 protein: ASSGGLAALGNEQF
D gene: TRBD2; V gene: TRBV7-8; clone size: NA; CDR3 protein: ASSPLSGRASSYNEQY
D gene: NA; V gene: TRBV29-1; clone size: many; CDR3 protein: SVERDNGRGYT
D gene: NA; V gene: TRBV28; clone size: many; CDR3 protein: ASSNTDRYNEQF
D gene: NA; V gene: TRBV4-1; clone size: few; CDR3 protein: ASSQPGEGTGNTIY
D gene: NA; V gene: TRBV7-9; clone size: NA; CDR3 protein: ASSAHWDEQF
D gene: NA; V gene: TRBV7-8; clone size: NA; CDR3 protein: ASSPTEGGGSFYNEQF
D gene: NA; V gene: TRBV6-2/TRBV6-3; clone size: NA; CDR3 protein: ASSGGAEAF
D gene: TRBD1; V gene: TRBV28; clone size: NA; CDR3 protein: ASSVRTGGAEQY
D gene: TRBD2; V gene: TRBV10-3; clone size: NA; CDR3 protein: AIRRTAGTSTDTQY
D gene: NA; V gene: TRBV5-1; clone size: NA; CDR3 protein: ASSLAGTQQADTQY
D gene: NA; V gene: TRBV20-1; clone size: once; CDR3 protein: SARLLMPYEQY
D gene: TRBD2; V gene: TRBV10-1; clone size: NA; CDR3 protein: ASSGGLAGGPQF